This T cell receptor beta chain came from a study of siplizumab effects on memory and regulatory T cells. The protocol was immunoSEQ multiplex PCR, while the TCRdb copy is restricted to in-frame clones and leaves out a portion. The data hold 90,000 to 120,000 clones, with about 93% observed a single time. The origin of this receptor is a human donor in good health. Sequenced input: Tregs sorted from blood.

This CDR3 is CASSLTGGSVETQYF. The CDR3 bases are TGTGCCAGCAGCTTAACGGGGGGAAGTGTGGAGACCCAGTACTTC. The chain has TRBV7-3 and TRBJ2-5, with D possibly matching TRBD2 (6 bases). The CDR3 is made up of 15 amino acids. CDR1 and CDR2 from the germline V gene are SGHTA and FQGTGA. V gave up 0 bases and J gave up 5 bases, with 13 bases separating them.